One and the same sample provided the 7 T cell receptor beta chains below, sequenced in a study of cytomegalovirus exposure and HLA in healthy donors. The PCR employed 60 Vbeta primers together with 13 Jbeta primers. Assay used: immunoSEQ multiplex PCR; TCRdb lists only in-frame clones, some missing. The data show about 170,000 clones, and the top ten clones hold around 1.2%. The specimen was PBMCs. These receptors were collected from an older woman in good health and CMV-seronegative.

To note about this clone: This sample also contains other DNA sequences that code for the same CDR3. The chain uses TRBV2 and TRBJ2-2; 7 nucleotides line up with TRBD2. V gave up 2 bases and J gave up 0 bases; unmatched junction bases: 18. The CDR3 covers 21 residues. In germline, CDR1 is SNHLY, CDR2 FYNNEI. Here the CDR3 reads CASSEQRRLAERHANTGELFF. The CDR3 DNA reads TGTGCCAGCAGTGAACAGAGGAGGCTAGCGGAACGTCACGCGAACACCGGGGAGCTGTTTTTT.

The V call is TRBV19, the J call TRBJ2-7, with D perhaps TRBD1 (6 bases). Trimming removed 4 bases at V and 2 bases at J, with 12 bases between. Germline V gene data show CDR1 as LNHDA and CDR2 as SQIVND (reference sequence). The CDR3 consists of 14 residues. The CDR3 coding sequence is TGTGCCAGTAGTAAACACAGGGACCCCTACGAGCAGTACTTC. Protein: CASSKHRDPYEQYF.

The chain is built from TRBV5-1 and TRBJ1-4; 9 positions match TRBD1. Germline loops: CDR1 SGHRS, CDR2 YFSETQ. V lost 0 bases to trimming and J lost 6 bases; unmatched junction nucleotides: 9. This CDR3 spans 17 amino acids. CDR3 sequence (DNA): TGCGCCAGCAGCTTGGCCATCACAGGGGGCGCGGATGAAAAACTGTTTTTT. The encoded protein is CASSLAITGGADEKLFF.

This chain links TRBV2 with TRBJ1-4, with 12 bases fitting TRBD1. J was trimmed by 7 bases and V by 6 bases; bases with no gene match: 6. This CDR3 is 15 amino acids long. The V gene's germline CDR1 is SNHLY and CDR2 FYNNEI. DNA for the CDR3: TGTGCCAGCAGGGGACAGGGGGCACGGGGTGAAAAACTGTTTTTT. This encodes CASRGQGARGEKLFF.

The V gene is TRBV19, the J gene TRBJ2-7; D is possibly TRBD2 (6 bases). The CDR3 contains 11 residues. V gave up 4 bases and J gave up 12 bases, with 13 bases separating them. CDR1 and CDR2 (germline): LNHDA, SQIVND (reference sequence). The CDR3: CASSNKEGSYF. Here the CDR3 DNA reads TGTGCCAGTAGTAACAAGGAGGGTTCGTACTTC.

The V call is TRBV27, the J call TRBJ2-7; 11 bases match TRBD2. Per germline, CDR1 MNHEY and CDR2 SMNVEV (reference sequence). This CDR3 has 14 residues. After removal of 6 bases from V and 6 bases from J, the junction contained 7 bases not matched to a gene. CDR3: CASSLMLAGGEQYF. In DNA form, the CDR3 reads TGTGCCAGCAGCCTAATGCTAGCGGGAGGCGAGCAGTACTTC.

The V call is TRBV29-1, the J call TRBJ2-5, with TRBD2 as a possible D gene (5 bases). With 5 bases removed from V and 5 bases from J, the gap between germline ends came to 12 bases. Germline CDR1 reads SQVTM; CDR2 reads ANQGSEA. This CDR3 is 12 amino acids long. The CDR3 nucleotides are TGCAGCGTTCTACGGGGAATGGAGACCCAGTACTTC. Translated: CSVLRGMETQYF. Together with reference TRBV29-1 and TRBJ2-5, the CDR3 gives the full variable domain: SAVISQKPSRDICQRGTSLTIQCQVDSQVTMMFWYRQQPGQSLTLIATANQGSEATYESGFVIDKFPISRPNLTFSTLTVSNMSPEDSSIYLCSVLRGMETQYFGPGTRLLVL.